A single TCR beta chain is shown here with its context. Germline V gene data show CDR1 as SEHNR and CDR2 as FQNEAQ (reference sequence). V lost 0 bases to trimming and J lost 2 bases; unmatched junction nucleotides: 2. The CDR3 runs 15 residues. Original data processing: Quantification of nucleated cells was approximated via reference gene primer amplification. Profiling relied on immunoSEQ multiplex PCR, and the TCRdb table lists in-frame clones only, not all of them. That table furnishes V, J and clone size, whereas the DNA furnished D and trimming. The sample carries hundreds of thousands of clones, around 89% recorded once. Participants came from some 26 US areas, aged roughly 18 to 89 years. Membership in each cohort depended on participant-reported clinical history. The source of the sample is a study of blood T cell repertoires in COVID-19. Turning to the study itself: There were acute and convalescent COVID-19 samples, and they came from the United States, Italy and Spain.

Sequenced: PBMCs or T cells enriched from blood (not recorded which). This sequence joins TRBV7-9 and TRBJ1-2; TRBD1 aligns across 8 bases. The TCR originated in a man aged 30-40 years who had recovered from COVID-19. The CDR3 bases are TGTGCCAGCAGCTTAGCGAGGACAGGGAACTATGGCTACACCTTC. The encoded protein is CASSLARTGNYGYTF.